This T cell receptor beta chain was sequenced in a study of PD-L1 blockade in urothelial cancer. From germline, CDR1 is LGHNA and CDR2 YNFKEQ. The CDR3 is made up of 18 amino acids. Trimming removed 0 bases from V and 6 bases from J; junction bases left unmatched: 10. The repertoire was sequenced with immunoSEQ multiplex PCR; TCRdb's copy has only in-frame clones and lacks some. The sample lists some 22,000 clones, roughly 89% occurring once. This specimen was PBMCs, taken around atezolizumab (anti-PD-L1) treatment. The chain links TRBV4-2 to TRBJ2-2, with 10 bases aligning to TRBD2. The TCR originated in a woman in her sixties or seventies with urothelial cancer. The CDR3 DNA reads TGTGCCAGCAGCCAAGATCCCAGCGGGAGGGGTGGGGCCGGGGAGCTGTTTTTT. It encodes CASSQDPSGRGGAGELFF.